This T cell receptor (beta chain) was identified during a study of post-analysis software for immune sequencing data. Overall study: The disease courses covered relapsing-remitting, secondary progressive and progressive-relapsing multiple sclerosis. Study-wide results and caveats: Significantly decreased normalized Chao1 diversity was recorded for multiple sclerosis patients relative to controls. The five TRBV segments detected at higher frequency in patients than in controls included TRBV5-6, TRBV5-1 and TRBV20-1. Samples from one preparation batch, clustered by F measure, grouped strongly together.

This clonotype was seen a few times. What it binds is unknown. Its ends do not fully match the called genes, so a read error is possible. Unique molecular identifiers had been added to the TCR beta cDNA libraries. Roughly 0.5 million cDNA molecules were obtained from roughly 1 to 10 million T cells. TCRdb itself ran the PCR reads through MiXCR, one entry per CDR3 protein. The table lists about 620,000 distinct CDR3 sequences, around 47% of them singletons, with about 1.5% in the top ten. This CDR3 comprises 16 residues. Germline CDR1 ENHRY, CDR2 SYGVKD. This chain uses TRBV10-3 with TRBJ2-3; TRBD2 matches at 7 bases. Material for sequencing was blood. The clonotype was recovered from a girl aged 10-17 years with multiple sclerosis. The chain's CDR3 is CAVSESGSGTTDTQYF. CDR3 nucleotides: TGTGCCGTCAGTGAGTCGGGCAGCGGGACCACAGATACGCAGTATTTT.